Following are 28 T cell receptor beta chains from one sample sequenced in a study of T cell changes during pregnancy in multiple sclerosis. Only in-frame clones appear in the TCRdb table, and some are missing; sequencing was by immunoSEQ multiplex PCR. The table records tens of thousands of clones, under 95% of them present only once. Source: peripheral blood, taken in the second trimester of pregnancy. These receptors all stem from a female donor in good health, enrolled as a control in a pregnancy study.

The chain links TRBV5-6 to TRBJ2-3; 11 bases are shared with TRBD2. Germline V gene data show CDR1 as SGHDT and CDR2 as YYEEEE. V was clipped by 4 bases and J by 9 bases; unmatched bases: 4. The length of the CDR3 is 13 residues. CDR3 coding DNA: TGTGCCAGCAGCAAGACTAGCGGGGACACGCAGTATTTT. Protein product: CASSKTSGDTQYF.

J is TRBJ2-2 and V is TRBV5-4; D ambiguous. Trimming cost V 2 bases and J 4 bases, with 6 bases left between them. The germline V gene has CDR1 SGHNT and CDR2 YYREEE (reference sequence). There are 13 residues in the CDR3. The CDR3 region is CASSFRGTGELFF. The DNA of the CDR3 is TGTGCCAGCAGCTTTCGAGGCACCGGGGAGCTGTTTTTT.

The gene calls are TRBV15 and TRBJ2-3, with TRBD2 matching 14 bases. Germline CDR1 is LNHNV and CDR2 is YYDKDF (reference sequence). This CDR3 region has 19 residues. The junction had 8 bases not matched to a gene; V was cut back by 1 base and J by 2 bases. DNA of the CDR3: TGTGCCACCAGCAGAGGAGGTGGGACTAGCGGGAGTCTCACAGATACGCAGTATTTT. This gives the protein CATSRGGGTSGSLTDTQYF. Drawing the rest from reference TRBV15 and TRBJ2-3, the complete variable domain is DAMVIQNPRYQVTQFGKPVTLSCSQTLNHNVMYWYQQKSSQAPKLLFHYYDKDFNNEADTPDNFQSRRPNTSFCFLDIRSPGLGDTAMYLCATSRGGGTSGSLTDTQYFGPGTRLTVL.

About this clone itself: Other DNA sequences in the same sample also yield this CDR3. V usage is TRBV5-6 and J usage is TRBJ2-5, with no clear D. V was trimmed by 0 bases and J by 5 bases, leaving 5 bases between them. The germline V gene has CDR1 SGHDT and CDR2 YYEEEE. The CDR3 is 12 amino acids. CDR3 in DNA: TGTGCCAGCAGCTTGGCAGGCGAGACCCAGTACTTC. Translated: CASSLAGETQYF.

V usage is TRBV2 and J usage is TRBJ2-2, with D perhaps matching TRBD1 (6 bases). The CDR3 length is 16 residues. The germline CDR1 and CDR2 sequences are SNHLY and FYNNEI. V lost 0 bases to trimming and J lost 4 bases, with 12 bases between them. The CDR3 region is CASSEANLGGTGELFF. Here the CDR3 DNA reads TGTGCCAGCAGTGAAGCGAACCTAGGGGGCACCGGGGAGCTGTTTTTT.

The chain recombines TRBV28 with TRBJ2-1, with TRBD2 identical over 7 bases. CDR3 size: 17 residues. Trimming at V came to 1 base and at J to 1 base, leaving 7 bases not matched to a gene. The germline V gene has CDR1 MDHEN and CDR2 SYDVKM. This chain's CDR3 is CASSLFKAGRSYNEQFF. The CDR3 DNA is TGTGCCAGCAGTTTATTTAAAGCGGGAAGGTCCTACAATGAGCAGTTCTTC. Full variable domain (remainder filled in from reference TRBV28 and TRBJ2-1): DVKVTQSSRYLVKRTGEKVFLECVQDMDHENMFWYRQDPGLGLRLIYFSYDVKMKEKGDIPEGYSVSREKKERFSLILESASTNQTSMYLCASSLFKAGRSYNEQFFGPGTRLTVL.

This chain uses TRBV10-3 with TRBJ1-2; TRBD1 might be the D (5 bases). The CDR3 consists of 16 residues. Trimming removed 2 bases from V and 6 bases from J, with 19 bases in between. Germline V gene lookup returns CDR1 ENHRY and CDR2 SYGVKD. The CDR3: CAISEVGSGRVDGYTF. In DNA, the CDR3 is TGTGCCATCAGTGAGGTAGGGTCCGGCAGGGTAGATGGCTACACCTTC.

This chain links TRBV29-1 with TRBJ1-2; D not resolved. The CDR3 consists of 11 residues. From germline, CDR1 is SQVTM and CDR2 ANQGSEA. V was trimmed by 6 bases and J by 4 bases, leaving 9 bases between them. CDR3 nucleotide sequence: TGCAGCGTCTTACGGAGCTATGGCTACACCTTC. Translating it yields CSVLRSYGYTF. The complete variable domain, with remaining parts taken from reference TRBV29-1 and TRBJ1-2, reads SAVISQKPSRDICQRGTSLTIQCQVDSQVTMMFWYRQQPGQSLTLIATANQGSEATYESGFVIDKFPISRPNLTFSTLTVSNMSPEDSSIYLCSVLRSYGYTFGSGTRLTVV.

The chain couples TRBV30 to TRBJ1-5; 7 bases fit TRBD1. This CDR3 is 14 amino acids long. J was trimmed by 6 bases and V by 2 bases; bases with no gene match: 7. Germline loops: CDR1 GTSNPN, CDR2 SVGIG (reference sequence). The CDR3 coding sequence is TGTGCCTGGAGTCGCACAGGGGCTAGTCAGCCCCAGCATTTT. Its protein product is CAWSRTGASQPQHF.

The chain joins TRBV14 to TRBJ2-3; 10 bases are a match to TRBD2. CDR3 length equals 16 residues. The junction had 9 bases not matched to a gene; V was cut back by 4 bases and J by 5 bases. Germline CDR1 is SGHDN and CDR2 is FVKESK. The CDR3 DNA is TGTGCCAGCAGCCCTCTAGCGGGAGAAGTGGAAGATACGCAGTATTTT. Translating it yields CASSPLAGEVEDTQYF.

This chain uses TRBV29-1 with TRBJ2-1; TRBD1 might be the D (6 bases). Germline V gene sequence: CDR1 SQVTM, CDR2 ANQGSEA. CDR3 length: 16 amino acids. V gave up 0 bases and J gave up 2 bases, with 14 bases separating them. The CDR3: CSVEDQWTATYNEQFF. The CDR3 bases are TGCAGCGTTGAAGATCAATGGACAGCCACCTACAATGAGCAGTTCTTC.

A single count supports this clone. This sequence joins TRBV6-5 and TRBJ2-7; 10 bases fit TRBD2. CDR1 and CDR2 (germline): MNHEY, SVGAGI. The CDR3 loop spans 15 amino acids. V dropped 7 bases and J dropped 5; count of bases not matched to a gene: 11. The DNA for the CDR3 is TGTGCCAGCAAGAGCCGCCCTAGCGGGGGAAACGAGCAGTACTTC. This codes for CASKSRPSGGNEQYF.

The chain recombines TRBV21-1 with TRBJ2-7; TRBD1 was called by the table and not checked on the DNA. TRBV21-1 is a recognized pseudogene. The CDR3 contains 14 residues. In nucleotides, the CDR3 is TGTGCCAGCACCCCAGGGGCCTCCGGAGACGAGCAGTACTTC. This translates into CASTPGASGDEQYF.

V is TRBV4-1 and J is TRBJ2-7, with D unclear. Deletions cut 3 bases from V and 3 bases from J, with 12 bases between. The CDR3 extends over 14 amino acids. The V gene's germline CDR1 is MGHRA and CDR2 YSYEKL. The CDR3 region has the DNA TGCGCCAGCAGCCAGGAAGGTCTAGACTACGAGCAGTACTTC. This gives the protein CASSQEGLDYEQYF.

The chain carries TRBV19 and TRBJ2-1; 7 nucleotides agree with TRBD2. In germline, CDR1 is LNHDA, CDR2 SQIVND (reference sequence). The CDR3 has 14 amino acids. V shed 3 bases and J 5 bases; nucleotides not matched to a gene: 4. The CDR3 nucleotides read TGTGCCAGTAGTATCCTGGGGGGGAACAATGAGCAGTTCTTC. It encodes CASSILGGNNEQFF. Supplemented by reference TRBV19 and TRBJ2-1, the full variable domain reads DGGITQSPKYLFRKEGQNVTLSCEQNLNHDAMYWYRQDPGQGLRLIYYSQIVNDFQKGDIAEGYSVSREKKESFPLTVTSAQKNPTAFYLCASSILGGNNEQFFGPGTRLTVL.

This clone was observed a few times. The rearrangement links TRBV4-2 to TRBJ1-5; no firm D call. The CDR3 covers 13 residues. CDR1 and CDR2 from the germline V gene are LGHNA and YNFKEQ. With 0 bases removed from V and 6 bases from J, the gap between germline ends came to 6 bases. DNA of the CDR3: TGTGCCAGCAGCCAAGATGAGGGTCAGCCCCAGCATTTT. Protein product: CASSQDEGQPQHF.

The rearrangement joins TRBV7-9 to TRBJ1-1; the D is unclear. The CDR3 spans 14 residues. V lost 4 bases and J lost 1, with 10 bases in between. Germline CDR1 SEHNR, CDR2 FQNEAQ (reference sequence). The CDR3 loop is CASSSIHKNTEAFF. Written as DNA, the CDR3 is TGTGCCAGCAGCTCTATTCATAAGAACACTGAAGCTTTCTTT.

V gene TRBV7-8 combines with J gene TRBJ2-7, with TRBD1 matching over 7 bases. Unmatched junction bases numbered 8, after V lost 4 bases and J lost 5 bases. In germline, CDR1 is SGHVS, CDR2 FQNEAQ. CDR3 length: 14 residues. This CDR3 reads CASSSLRGHHEQYF. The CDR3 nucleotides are TGTGCCAGCAGCTCGTTGAGGGGGCACCACGAGCAGTACTTC.

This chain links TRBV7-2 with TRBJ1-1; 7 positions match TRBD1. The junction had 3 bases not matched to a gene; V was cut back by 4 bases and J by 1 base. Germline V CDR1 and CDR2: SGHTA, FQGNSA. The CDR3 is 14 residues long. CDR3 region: CASSSDRANTEAFF. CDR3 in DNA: TGTGCCAGCAGCTCAGACAGGGCGAACACTGAAGCTTTCTTT.

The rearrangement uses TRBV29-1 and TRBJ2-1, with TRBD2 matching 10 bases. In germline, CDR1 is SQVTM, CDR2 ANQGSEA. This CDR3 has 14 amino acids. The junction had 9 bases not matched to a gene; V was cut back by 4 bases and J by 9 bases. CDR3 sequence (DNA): TGCAGCGTTGGGATACTAGCGGGATCCGGTGAGCAGTTCTTC. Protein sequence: CSVGILAGSGEQFF.

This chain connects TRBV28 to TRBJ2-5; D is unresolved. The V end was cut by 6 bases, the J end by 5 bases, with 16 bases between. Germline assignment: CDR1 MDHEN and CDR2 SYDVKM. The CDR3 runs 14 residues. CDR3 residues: CASSQYQSGETQYF. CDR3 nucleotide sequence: TGTGCCAGCAGCCAATATCAGTCTGGCGAGACCCAGTACTTC.

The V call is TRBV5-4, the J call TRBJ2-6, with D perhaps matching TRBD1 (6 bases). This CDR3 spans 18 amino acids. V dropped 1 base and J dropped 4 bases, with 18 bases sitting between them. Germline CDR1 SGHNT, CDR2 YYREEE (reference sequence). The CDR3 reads CASSLIGTPFSGANVLTF. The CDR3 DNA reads TGTGCCAGCAGCTTGATCGGGACACCATTTTCCGGGGCCAACGTCCTGACTTTC.

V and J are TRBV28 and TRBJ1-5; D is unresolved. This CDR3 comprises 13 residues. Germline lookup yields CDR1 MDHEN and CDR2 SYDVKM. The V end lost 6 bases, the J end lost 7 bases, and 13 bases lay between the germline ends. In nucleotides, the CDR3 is TGTGCCAGCAGCCCGAGGTCGGGACAGCCCCAGCATTTT. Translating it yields CASSPRSGQPQHF.

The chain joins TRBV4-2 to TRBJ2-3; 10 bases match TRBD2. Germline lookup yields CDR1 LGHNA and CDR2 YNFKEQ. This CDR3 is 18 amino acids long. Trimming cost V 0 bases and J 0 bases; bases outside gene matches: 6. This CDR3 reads CASSQERTSGYSTDTQYF. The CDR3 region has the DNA TGTGCCAGCAGCCAAGAAAGGACTAGCGGTTATAGCACAGATACGCAGTATTTT.

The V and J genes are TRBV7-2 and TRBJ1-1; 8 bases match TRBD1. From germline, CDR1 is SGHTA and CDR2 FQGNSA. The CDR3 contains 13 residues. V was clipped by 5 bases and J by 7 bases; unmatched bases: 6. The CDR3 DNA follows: TGTGCCAGCAGCACCCGACAGGGGCTTGAAGCTTTCTTT. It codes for CASSTRQGLEAFF.

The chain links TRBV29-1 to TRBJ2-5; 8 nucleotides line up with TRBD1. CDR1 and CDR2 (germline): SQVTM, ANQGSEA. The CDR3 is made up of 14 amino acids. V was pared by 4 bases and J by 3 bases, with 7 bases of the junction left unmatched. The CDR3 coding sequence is TGCAGCGTTGTCGGCAGGGGGCGGGAAGAGACCCAGTACTTC. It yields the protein CSVVGRGREETQYF.

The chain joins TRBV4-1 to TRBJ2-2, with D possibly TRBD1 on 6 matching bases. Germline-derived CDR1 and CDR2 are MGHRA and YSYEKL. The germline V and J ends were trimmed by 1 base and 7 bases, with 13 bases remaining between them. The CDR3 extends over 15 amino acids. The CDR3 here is CASSQVLRDIGELFF. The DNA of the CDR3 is TGCGCCAGCAGCCAAGTCTTACGGGACATCGGGGAGCTGTTTTTT.

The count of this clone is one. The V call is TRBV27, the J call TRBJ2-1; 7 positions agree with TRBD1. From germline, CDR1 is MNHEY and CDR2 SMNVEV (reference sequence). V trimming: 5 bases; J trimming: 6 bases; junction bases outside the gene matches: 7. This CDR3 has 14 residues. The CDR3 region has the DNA TGTGCCAGCAGTCTAGCTGCAGGGGGCAATGAGCAGTTCTTC. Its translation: CASSLAAGGNEQFF.